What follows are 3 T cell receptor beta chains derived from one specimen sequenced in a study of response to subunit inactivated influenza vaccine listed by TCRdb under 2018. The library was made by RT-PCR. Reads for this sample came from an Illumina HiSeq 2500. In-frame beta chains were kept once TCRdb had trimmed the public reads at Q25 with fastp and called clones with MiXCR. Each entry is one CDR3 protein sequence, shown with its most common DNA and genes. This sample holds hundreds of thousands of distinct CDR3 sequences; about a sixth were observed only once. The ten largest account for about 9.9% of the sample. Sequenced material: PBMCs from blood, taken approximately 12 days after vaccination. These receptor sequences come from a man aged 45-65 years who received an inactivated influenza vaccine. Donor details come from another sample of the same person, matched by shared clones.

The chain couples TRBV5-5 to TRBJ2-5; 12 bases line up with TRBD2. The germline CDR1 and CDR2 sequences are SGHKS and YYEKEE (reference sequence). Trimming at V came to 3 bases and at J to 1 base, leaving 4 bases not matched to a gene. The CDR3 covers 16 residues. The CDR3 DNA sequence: TGTGCCAGCAGCTCTCTAGCGGGAGGGAGCCAAGAGACCCAGTACTTC. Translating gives CASSSLAGGSQETQYF.

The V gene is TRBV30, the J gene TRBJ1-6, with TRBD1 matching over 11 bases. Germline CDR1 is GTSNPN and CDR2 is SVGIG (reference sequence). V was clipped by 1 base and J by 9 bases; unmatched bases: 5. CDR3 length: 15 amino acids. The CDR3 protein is CAWSEGTGGFSPLHF. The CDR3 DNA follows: TGTGCCTGGAGTGAGGGGACAGGGGGTTTTTCACCCCTCCACTTT.

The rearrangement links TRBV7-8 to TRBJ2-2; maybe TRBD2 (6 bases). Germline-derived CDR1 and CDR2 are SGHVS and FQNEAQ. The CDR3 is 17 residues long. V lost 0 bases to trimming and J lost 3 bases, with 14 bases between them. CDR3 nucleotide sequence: TGTGCCAGCAGCTTAGCAACGGGCGGGACCGACACCGGGGAGCTGTTTTTT. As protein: CASSLATGGTDTGELFF.